The 31 T cell receptor beta chains listed next were all sequenced from one sample in a study of blood T cell repertoires in COVID-19. This table comes from immunoSEQ multiplex PCR, and its TCRdb copy is limited to in-frame clones, with some not included. The top ten clones hold 0.63% of a sample with about 150,000 clones, approximately 85% of them seen once. The sample taken for sequencing was peripheral blood. Source of these receptors: a man between 60 and 75 years old with COVID-19, enrolled during active disease.

This clone was seen only once. The chain is built from TRBV4-3 and TRBJ1-6; D gene ambiguous. This CDR3 region has 18 residues. The V end lost 0 bases, the J end lost 2 bases, and 14 bases lay between the germline ends. The V gene's germline CDR1 is LGHNA and CDR2 YSLEER. This chain's CDR3 is CASSQDPVRQAYNSPLHF. CDR3 coding DNA: TGCGCCAGCAGCCAAGATCCGGTCCGGCAGGCCTATAATTCACCCCTCCACTTT.

The chain carries TRBV20-1 and TRBJ1-1; D not certain. The CDR3 spans 11 residues. Trimming removed 0 bases from V and 8 bases from J, with 7 bases in between. CDR1 is DFQATT, CDR2 SNEGSKA, per germline (reference sequence). The CDR3, as DNA: TGCAGTGCTAGAGACTGGCCAGAAGCTTTCTTT. Its protein is CSARDWPEAFF.

The DNA of the CDR3 is TGCGCCAGCAGCCAAATACACAGGGGCACTGAAGCTTTCTTT. Translated: CASSQIHRGTEAFF. The V gene is TRBV4-3, the J gene TRBJ1-1; 7 bases are shared with TRBD1. V dropped 2 bases and J dropped 4; count of bases not matched to a gene: 4. Germline V gives CDR1 LGHNA, CDR2 YSLEER. The CDR3 consists of 14 residues.

The chain links TRBV27 to TRBJ1-4; weak D call: TRBD1 (5 bases). The CDR3 sequence is 15 residues long. The V gene lost 2 bases and the J gene lost 4 bases, with 11 bases spanning the gap. Germline V gives CDR1 MNHEY, CDR2 SMNVEV (reference sequence). CDR3 in amino acids: CASSLTQGINEKLFF. Here the CDR3 DNA reads TGTGCCAGCAGTTTAACCCAGGGAATTAATGAAAAACTGTTTTTT. Complete variable domain (other parts from reference TRBV27 and TRBJ1-4): EAQVTQNPRYLITVTGKKLTVTCSQNMNHEYMSWYRQDPGLGLRQIYYSMNVEVTDKGDVPEGYKVSRKEKRNFPLILESPSPNQTSLYFCASSLTQGINEKLFFGSGTQLSVL.

The chain employs TRBV19 and TRBJ1-1; 7 positions agree with TRBD1. J gave up 0 bases and V 3 bases, and 1 base lay outside the gene matches. CDR3 length equals 14 residues. In germline, CDR1 is LNHDA, CDR2 SQIVND (reference sequence). The CDR3 loop is CASSIGTVNTEAFF. The CDR3 DNA is TGTGCCAGTAGTATCGGGACAGTGAACACTGAAGCTTTCTTT. Full variable domain (outside the CDR3, taken from reference TRBV19 and TRBJ1-1): DGGITQSPKYLFRKEGQNVTLSCEQNLNHDAMYWYRQDPGQGLRLIYYSQIVNDFQKGDIAEGYSVSREKKESFPLTVTSAQKNPTAFYLCASSIGTVNTEAFFGQGTRLTVV.

The J gene is TRBJ2-5, the V gene TRBV7-9, with 8 bases identical to TRBD1. Germline CDR1 reads SEHNR; CDR2 reads FQNEAQ (reference sequence). The trim removed 1 base at V and 6 bases at J, leaving 10 bases unmatched. This CDR3 has 16 residues. The CDR3 sequence: CASSLESGTGIKTQYF. For the CDR3, the DNA is TGTGCCAGCAGCTTAGAAAGTGGGACAGGAATTAAGACCCAGTACTTC.

This clone has a handful of counts. This chain links TRBV19 with TRBJ1-5; D is perhaps TRBD1 (5 bases). CDR1 LNHDA and CDR2 SQIVND come from the germline V gene (reference sequence). The CDR3 has 15 amino acids. Trimming stripped 5 bases from V and 3 bases from J, with 14 bases between. The CDR3 bases are TGTGCCAGTAGTCTCCGGGGGGGGAACAATCAGCCCCAGCATTTT. Its translation is CASSLRGGNNQPQHF.

The chain carries TRBV6-5 and TRBJ1-4; D may be TRBD1 (6 bases). In germline, CDR1 is MNHEY, CDR2 SVGAGI. Trimming cost V 7 bases and J 2 bases, with 11 bases left between them. CDR3 size: 14 residues. In nucleotides, the CDR3 is TGTGCCAGCATGGGTACAGGGACTAATGAAAAACTGTTTTTT. The encoded protein is CASMGTGTNEKLFF.

This clone was recorded a few times. The CDR3 here is CASRPQGGNTEAFF. The CDR3 bases are TGTGCCAGCAGACCTCAGGGGGGGAACACTGAAGCTTTCTTT. The gene calls are TRBV2 and TRBJ1-1; 7 bases agree with TRBD1. The CDR3 covers 14 residues. Germline CDR1 SNHLY, CDR2 FYNNEI. V shed 6 bases and J 1 base; nucleotides not matched to a gene: 5.

This sequence joins TRBV5-4 and TRBJ2-7; 8 bases line up with TRBD1. The V gene end was trimmed by 3 bases and the J gene end by 7 bases; junction bases not matched to a gene: 6. The CDR3 loop spans 13 amino acids. Germline V gene sequence: CDR1 SGHNT, CDR2 YYREEE (reference sequence). CDR3 sequence: CASSSWTGTEQYF. As DNA, the CDR3 is TGTGCCAGCAGCTCCTGGACAGGGACAGAGCAGTACTTC.

The rearrangement uses TRBV7-2 and TRBJ2-5; D remains unclear. Germline CDR1 reads SGHTA; CDR2 reads FQGNSA. The CDR3 consists of 14 residues. Deletions cut 0 bases from V and 2 bases from J, with 7 bases between. CDR3 residues: CASSLAGVQETQYF. In DNA form, the CDR3 reads TGTGCCAGCAGCTTAGCAGGAGTTCAAGAGACCCAGTACTTC.

The CDR3 sequence: CASSLDERKEQFF. CDR3 nucleotides: TGTGCCAGCAGCTTAGATGAGAGGAAGGAGCAGTTCTTC. This chain connects TRBV5-5 to TRBJ2-1; unclear D gene. The V end was cut by 2 bases, the J end by 10 bases, with 13 bases between. Germline V gives CDR1 SGHKS, CDR2 YYEKEE (reference sequence). The length of the CDR3 is 13 residues. Drawing the rest from reference TRBV5-5 and TRBJ2-1, the complete variable domain is DAGVTQSPTHLIKTRGQQVTLRCSPISGHKSVSWYQQVLGQGPQFIFQYYEKEERGRGNFPDRFSARQFPNYSSELNVNALLLGDSALYLCASSLDERKEQFFGPGTRLTVL.

The J gene is TRBJ1-4, the V gene TRBV7-2, with D possibly TRBD1 on 5 matching bases. Germline V gene lookup returns CDR1 SGHTA and CDR2 FQGNSA. The CDR3 has 15 residues. Between the trimmed V and J ends, which lost 1 base and 3 bases, there was a span of 9 bases. The CDR3 coding sequence is TGTGCCAGCAGCTTAGGGGGGGTTGCTAATGAAAAACTGTTTTTT. Amino acids: CASSLGGVANEKLFF.

This clone occurred once. This sequence joins TRBV24-1 and TRBJ2-5; tentatively, D is TRBD1 (6 bases). This CDR3 contains 14 residues. Trimming took off 2 bases at V and 6 bases at J, with 12 bases between the two ends. Germline V gene data show CDR1 as KGHDR and CDR2 as SFDVKD. CDR3 region: CATSDSNREKTQYF. For the CDR3, the DNA is TGTGCCACCAGTGATTCAAACAGGGAAAAGACCCAGTACTTC.

The genes are TRBV2 and TRBJ2-7; the D gene is possibly TRBD1 (5 bases). The germline V gene has CDR1 SNHLY and CDR2 FYNNEI. This CDR3 region has 13 residues. V was cut by 4 bases and J by 3 bases, with 10 bases left in between. The DNA of the CDR3 is TGTGCCAGCAGTGTTGGCAGGGACTACGAGCAGTACTTC. This gives the protein CASSVGRDYEQYF. Full variable domain (outside the CDR3, taken from reference TRBV2 and TRBJ2-7): EPEVTQTPSHQVTQMGQEVILRCVPISNHLYFYWYRQILGQKVEFLVSFYNNEISEKSEIFDDQFSVERPDGSNFTLKIRSTKLEDSAMYFCASSVGRDYEQYFGPGTRLTVT.

V is TRBV5-1 and J is TRBJ2-5; 7 bases line up with TRBD2. Unmatched junction bases numbered 5, after V lost 3 bases and J lost 0 bases. The CDR3 is 15 amino acids. CDR1 SGHRS and CDR2 YFSETQ come from the germline V gene. The CDR3 sequence is CASSWAGLDQETQYF. Here the CDR3 DNA reads TGCGCCAGCAGCTGGGCCGGACTAGACCAAGAGACCCAGTACTTC.

A single count supports this clone. V and J are TRBV11-3 and TRBJ2-5; D remains unclear. This CDR3 comprises 14 residues. The V gene lost 1 base and the J gene lost 5 bases, with 11 bases spanning the gap. The germline gives CDR1 SGHNT, CDR2 YENEEA. The CDR3: CASSLAADTETQYF. CDR3 sequence (DNA): TGTGCCAGCAGCTTAGCGGCGGATACGGAGACCCAGTACTTC.

The chain has TRBV5-1 and TRBJ2-6; TRBD1 is a possible D gene (6 bases). Germline V gene data show CDR1 as SGHRS and CDR2 as YFSETQ. The CDR3 loop spans 16 amino acids. The V end was cut by 4 bases, the J end by 0 bases, with 11 bases between. CDR3 loop: CASSGQGISGANVLTF. The CDR3 region has the DNA TGCGCCAGCAGCGGGCAGGGGATCTCTGGGGCCAACGTCCTGACTTTC.

The chain recombines TRBV7-9 with TRBJ1-5; TRBD1 agrees at 8 bases. V shed 5 bases and J 7 bases; nucleotides not matched to a gene: 4. The germline V gene has CDR1 SEHNR and CDR2 FQNEAQ (reference sequence). CDR3 length: 13 residues. The CDR3 DNA reads as TGTGCCAGCAGCGCGACAGGGGTCCAGCCCCAGCATTTT. Translation gives CASSATGVQPQHF.

The rearrangement uses TRBV19 and TRBJ1-5, with D possibly TRBD1 on 6 matching bases. The V end was cut by 5 bases, the J end by 5 bases, with 16 bases between. The germline V gene has CDR1 LNHDA and CDR2 SQIVND (reference sequence). This CDR3 comprises 15 residues. CDR3 sequence: CASSPGDTRYQPQHF. CDR3 in DNA: TGTGCCAGTAGTCCAGGGGACACCCGATATCAGCCCCAGCATTTT.

CDR3 in amino acids: CASSFTVKETQYF. The CDR3 bases are TGTGCCAGTAGTTTTACTGTCAAAGAGACCCAGTACTTC. The V call is TRBV19, the J call TRBJ2-5; D gene ambiguous. Germline assignment: CDR1 LNHDA and CDR2 SQIVND (reference sequence). CDR3 length equals 13 residues. The ends were cut back, 5 bases at V and 3 bases at J, with 10 bases in the middle.

The chain has TRBV18 and TRBJ2-1; possibly TRBD2 for D (6 bases). Germline CDR1 and CDR2: KGHSH and LQKENI. The CDR3 extends over 16 amino acids. V was cut by 3 bases and J by 0 bases, with 12 bases left in between. In nucleotides, the CDR3 is TGTGCCAGCTCACCGCCGCAGCGGGTCTCCTACAATGAGCAGTTCTTC. Protein product: CASSPPQRVSYNEQFF.

This clone was recorded a few times. The V gene is TRBV27, the J gene TRBJ1-5, with a possible D match to TRBD1 (6 bases). CDR1 is MNHEY and CDR2 is SMNVEV in the germline V gene (reference sequence). The CDR3 is 15 residues long. V shed 5 bases and J shed 1 base, with 12 bases lying between them. The CDR3 DNA sequence: TGTGCCAGCAGTAACAGGGCCATGAGCAATCAGCCCCAGCATTTT. Translating gives CASSNRAMSNQPQHF.

The chain carries TRBV11-3 and TRBJ2-2, with D perhaps TRBD1 (6 bases). The CDR3 sequence is 15 residues long. V lost 5 bases and J 2 bases, leaving 12 bases between the germline ends. The germline CDR1 and CDR2 sequences are SGHNT and YENEEA. CDR3 in amino acids: CASSPGVPNTGELFF. The CDR3 nucleotides are TGTGCCAGCAGCCCAGGGGTACCTAACACCGGGGAGCTGTTTTTT. The variable domain in full, with the rest retrieved from reference TRBV11-3 and TRBJ2-2, is EAGVVQSPRYKIIEKKQPVAFWCNPISGHNTLYWYLQNLGQGPELLIRYENEEAVDDSQLPKDRFSAERLKGVDSTLKIQPAELGDSAVYLCASSPGVPNTGELFFGEGSRLTVL.

The CDR3 spells CASRKGIAGSQETQYF. The CDR3 DNA reads TGTGCCAGCAGGAAGGGCATAGCGGGATCTCAAGAGACCCAGTACTTC. The V gene is TRBV2, the J gene TRBJ2-5; 8 nucleotides agree with TRBD2. Germline trimming cut 6 bases from V and 2 bases from J; bases unmatched to any gene: 11. The CDR3 covers 16 residues. Germline-derived CDR1 and CDR2 are SNHLY and FYNNEI.

The J gene is TRBJ1-1, the V gene TRBV12-3 or TRBV12-4; D is perhaps TRBD1 (5 bases). This CDR3 is 11 amino acids long. The germline V and J ends were trimmed by 5 bases and 11 bases, with 12 bases remaining between them. Written as DNA, the CDR3 is TGTGCCAGCAGTGCCAGGGTGGTGGCTTTCTTT. It codes for CASSARVVAFF.

This chain uses TRBV19 with TRBJ1-1, with D possibly matching TRBD1 (6 bases). The CDR3 has 14 amino acids. CDR1 and CDR2 from the germline V gene are LNHDA and SQIVND (reference sequence). With 8 bases removed from V and 0 bases from J, the gap between germline ends came to 13 bases. In DNA, the CDR3 is TGTGCCAGTGGTGGACAGATAATGAACACTGAAGCTTTCTTT. Translating gives CASGGQIMNTEAFF. Filled out from reference TRBV19 and TRBJ1-1, the complete variable domain reads DGGITQSPKYLFRKEGQNVTLSCEQNLNHDAMYWYRQDPGQGLRLIYYSQIVNDFQKGDIAEGYSVSREKKESFPLTVTSAQKNPTAFYLCASGGQIMNTEAFFGQGTRLTVV.

The CDR3 here is CSVPRGRGPDGYTF. CDR3 nucleotide sequence: TGCAGCGTCCCCAGGGGTAGGGGGCCTGATGGCTACACCTTC. This rearrangement joins TRBV29-1 to TRBJ1-2; 7 bases match TRBD1. The length of the CDR3 is 14 residues. J gave up 6 bases and V 6 bases, and 13 bases lay outside the gene matches. Germline V gives CDR1 SQVTM, CDR2 ANQGSEA.

V gene TRBV27 combines with J gene TRBJ1-1, with TRBD1 as a possible D gene (6 bases). The CDR3 extends over 19 amino acids. V was pared by 5 bases and J by 2 bases, with 27 bases between. In germline, CDR1 is MNHEY, CDR2 SMNVEV (reference sequence). Written as DNA, the CDR3 is TGTGCCAGCAGTCCAATCCGACAAGGGGGGGCTGGGATAAACACTGAAGCTTTCTTT. It yields the protein CASSPIRQGGAGINTEAFF.

The chain couples TRBV3-1 (or the pseudogene TRBV3-2) to TRBJ1-6; 7 bases agree with TRBD1. V gave up 8 bases and J gave up 7 bases; unmatched junction bases: 8. Germline CDR1 LGHDT, CDR2 YNNKEL (reference sequence). The CDR3 extends over 14 amino acids. The DNA of the CDR3 is TGTGCCAGCTCGATGGGACAGCAAAATTCACCCCTCCACTTT. This encodes CASSMGQQNSPLHF.

The rearrangement uses TRBV28 and TRBJ1-1, with D perhaps TRBD1 (5 bases). V was pared by 7 bases and J by 7 bases, with 19 bases between. Germline CDR1 reads MDHEN; CDR2 reads SYDVKM. The length of the CDR3 is 14 residues. The CDR3 region has the DNA TGTGCCAGCACCCTCGGGGGTCCGGAAATTGAAGCTTTCTTT. Its protein product is CASTLGGPEIEAFF.